These 10 T cell receptor beta chains originate from one sample sequenced in a study of blood T cell repertoires in COVID-19 (dated by TCRdb to 2020 to 2021). To prepare the library, the immunoSEQ multiplex PCR assay was applied. What TCRdb holds here is the immuneACCESS table cut down to in-frame rearrangements. Part of the clones is not present; checked against another copy, under half of the missing clones reflect an unresolved V gene, and the others are unexplained. Here the sample has 70,000 to 75,000 clones; about 84% occur a single time. The top ten clonotypes cover 1.8% of the sample. The material sequenced was peripheral blood. These receptors were collected from a woman aged 60-75 years with acute or convalescent COVID-19.

This clone was recorded once. The V call is TRBV2, the J call TRBJ1-2; TRBD1 aligns across 9 bases. V trimming: 7 bases; J trimming: 7 bases; junction bases outside the gene matches: 7. In germline, CDR1 is SNHLY, CDR2 FYNNEI. CDR3 size: 13 residues. This CDR3 is CASTRDRGAGYTF. CDR3 nucleotide sequence: TGTGCCAGCACCCGTGACAGGGGGGCTGGCTACACCTTC.

This clone appeared a few times. This chain uses TRBV18 with TRBJ1-2; no clear D. The CDR3 spans 14 residues. The germline V and J ends were trimmed by 6 bases and 1 base, with 12 bases remaining between them. Germline lookup yields CDR1 KGHSH and CDR2 LQKENI. Written as DNA, the CDR3 is TGTGCCAGCTCGGGTGGACTTTTTAACTATGGCTACACCTTC. The encoded protein is CASSGGLFNYGYTF.

The CDR3 DNA reads as TGTGCCAGCAGCTCGGGGGGGCTTAACATTCAGTACTTC. Its translation: CASSSGGLNIQYF. V and J are TRBV7-2 and TRBJ2-4; TRBD2 aligns across 8 bases. J gave up 7 bases and V 4 bases, and 3 bases lay outside the gene matches. The germline CDR1 and CDR2 sequences are SGHTA and FQGNSA. The CDR3 has 13 amino acids.

V and J are TRBV30 and TRBJ2-1; the D gene is possibly TRBD2 (7 bases). CDR3 length equals 14 residues. CDR1 is GTSNPN, CDR2 SVGIG, per germline (reference sequence). V shed 0 bases and J shed 5 bases, with 11 bases lying between them. The CDR3 nucleotides read TGTGCCTGGAGTGTGTGGGGGGGCAACAATGAGCAGTTCTTC. This translates into CAWSVWGGNNEQFF.

V usage is TRBV11-1 and J usage is TRBJ2-7, with 8 bases identical to TRBD2. There are 15 residues in the CDR3. With V trimmed by 2 bases and J by 6 bases, 9 bases remained unmatched. Germline CDR1 SGHAT, CDR2 FQDESV (reference sequence). The CDR3 DNA reads as TGTGCCAGCAGCTTAACTTCGGTAGCGGGACCCGAGCAGTACTTC. This sequence encodes CASSLTSVAGPEQYF.

The chain is built from TRBV28 and TRBJ1-4; D gene uncertain. CDR1 is MDHEN and CDR2 is SYDVKM in the germline V gene. Between the trimmed V and J ends, which lost 3 bases and 8 bases, there was a span of 13 bases. This CDR3 has 14 amino acids. Here the CDR3 DNA reads TGTGCCAGCAGTTTCTCGGGGATCCGGGAAAAACTGTTTTTT. Residues: CASSFSGIREKLFF.

The genes are TRBV2 and TRBJ2-7; no clear D. V gave up 3 bases and J gave up 1 base, with 4 bases separating them. This CDR3 has 12 residues. Per the germline V gene, CDR1 is SNHLY and CDR2 is FYNNEI. The CDR3 region has the DNA TGTGCCAGCAGTGACAAATCCTACGAGCAGTACTTC. This sequence encodes CASSDKSYEQYF.

V and J are TRBV3-1 (or the pseudogene TRBV3-2) and TRBJ2-2; 7 nucleotides agree with TRBD1. Per germline, CDR1 LGHDT and CDR2 YNNKEL (reference sequence). CDR3 length equals 14 residues. The J segment lost 4 bases and the V segment lost 4 bases, leaving 3 bases of the junction unmatched. The CDR3 bases are TGTGCCAGCAGCCGTGGGACAGTCACCGGGGAGCTGTTTTTT. This translates into CASSRGTVTGELFF.

The rearrangement links TRBV5-1 to TRBJ1-2; possibly TRBD1 for D (6 bases). Germline V lookup: CDR1 SGHRS, CDR2 YFSETQ. The V end was cut by 6 bases, the J end by 1 base, with 19 bases between. This CDR3 is built from 16 residues. In DNA, the CDR3 is TGCGCCAGCAAGGGGGGGGCGCAGACAAATAACTATGGCTACACCTTC. Amino acid sequence: CASKGGAQTNNYGYTF.

The V gene is TRBV27, the J gene TRBJ2-2, with D unclear. The CDR3 covers 12 residues. Trimming took 3 bases from V and 6 from J, leaving 5 bases between them. Germline CDR1 and CDR2: MNHEY and SMNVEV (reference sequence). CDR3 sequence (DNA): TGTGCCAGCAGTTTGTTCTCCGGGGAGCTGTTTTTT. Protein product: CASSLFSGELFF.